This T cell receptor beta chain originates from a study of blood T cell repertoires in COVID-19. On the study more broadly: Acute-phase and convalescent COVID-19 samples originated in the United States, Italy and Spain. From T cells, B-cell-depleted T cells, or PBMCs came the material, which was cDNA or gDNA.

Cohorts were assigned according to the clinical history that participants reported. All recovered Cohort 3 donors got two negative PCRs, got clearance, or saw symptom resolution. TCRdb keeps only in-frame clones here, not all; method: immunoSEQ multiplex PCR. Of 350,000 or so clones in the sample, roughly nine tenths are singletons; the top ten hold under 1.3%. Germline CDR1 SGDLS, CDR2 YYNGEE. The CDR3 has 15 amino acids. Germline trimming cut 3 bases from V and 0 bases from J; bases unmatched to any gene: 4. The chain combines TRBV9 with TRBJ2-7, with 9 bases aligning to TRBD2. Sequences were obtained from PBMCs or T cells enriched from blood (not recorded which). The receptor was isolated from a woman in her twenties or thirties who had recovered from COVID-19. The chain's CDR3 is CASSASGEYSYEQYF. CDR3 nucleotide sequence: TGTGCCAGCAGCGCTAGCGGGGAGTACTCCTACGAGCAGTACTTC.